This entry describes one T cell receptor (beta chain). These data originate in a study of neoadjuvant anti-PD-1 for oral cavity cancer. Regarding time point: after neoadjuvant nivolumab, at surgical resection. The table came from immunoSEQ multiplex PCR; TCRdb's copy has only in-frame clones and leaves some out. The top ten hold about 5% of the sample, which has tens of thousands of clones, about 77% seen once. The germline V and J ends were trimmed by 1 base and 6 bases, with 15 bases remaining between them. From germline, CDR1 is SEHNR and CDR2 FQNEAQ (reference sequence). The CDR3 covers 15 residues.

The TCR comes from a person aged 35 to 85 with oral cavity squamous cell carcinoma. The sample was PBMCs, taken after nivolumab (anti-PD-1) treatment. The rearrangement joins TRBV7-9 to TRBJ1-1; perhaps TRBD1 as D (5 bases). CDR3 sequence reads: CASSLGASLGPEAFF. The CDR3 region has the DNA TGTGCCAGCAGCTTAGGTGCAAGTTTGGGGCCTGAAGCTTTCTTT.